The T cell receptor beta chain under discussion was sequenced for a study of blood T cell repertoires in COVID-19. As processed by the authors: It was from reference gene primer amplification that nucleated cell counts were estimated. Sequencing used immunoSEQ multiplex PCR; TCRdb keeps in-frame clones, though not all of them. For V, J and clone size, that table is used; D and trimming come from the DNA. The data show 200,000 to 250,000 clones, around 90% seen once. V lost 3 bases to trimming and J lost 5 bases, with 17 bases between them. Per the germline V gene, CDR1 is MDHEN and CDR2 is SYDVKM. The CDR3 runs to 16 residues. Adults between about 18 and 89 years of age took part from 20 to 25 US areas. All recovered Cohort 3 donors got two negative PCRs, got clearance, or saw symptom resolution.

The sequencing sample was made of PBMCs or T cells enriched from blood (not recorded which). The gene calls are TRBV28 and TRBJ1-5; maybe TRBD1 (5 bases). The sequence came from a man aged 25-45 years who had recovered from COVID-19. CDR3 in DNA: TGTGCCAGCAGTTTCCGGGGGACGGACACGTATCAGCCCCAGCATTTT. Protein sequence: CASSFRGTDTYQPQHF.